Only one count was recorded for the clone carrying this TCR beta chain. This table comes from immunoSEQ multiplex PCR, and its TCRdb copy is limited to in-frame clones, with some not included. The sample has 150,000 to 200,000 clones; 80% to 90% are singletons. This record belongs to a study of control samples from healthy donors and cancer patients. CDR1 SGHVS and CDR2 FQNEAQ come from the germline V gene. Trimming left V 3 bases short and J 0 bases short, with 8 bases between. This CDR3 spans 15 amino acids. V usage is TRBV7-8 and J usage is TRBJ2-2; no clear D gene. The sequence derives from a man between 18 and 29 years old in good health. The specimen sequenced was blood. CDR3 residues: CASSFGGPNTGELFF. The CDR3 DNA is TGTGCCAGCAGCTTTGGCGGACCGAACACCGGGGAGCTGTTTTTT.